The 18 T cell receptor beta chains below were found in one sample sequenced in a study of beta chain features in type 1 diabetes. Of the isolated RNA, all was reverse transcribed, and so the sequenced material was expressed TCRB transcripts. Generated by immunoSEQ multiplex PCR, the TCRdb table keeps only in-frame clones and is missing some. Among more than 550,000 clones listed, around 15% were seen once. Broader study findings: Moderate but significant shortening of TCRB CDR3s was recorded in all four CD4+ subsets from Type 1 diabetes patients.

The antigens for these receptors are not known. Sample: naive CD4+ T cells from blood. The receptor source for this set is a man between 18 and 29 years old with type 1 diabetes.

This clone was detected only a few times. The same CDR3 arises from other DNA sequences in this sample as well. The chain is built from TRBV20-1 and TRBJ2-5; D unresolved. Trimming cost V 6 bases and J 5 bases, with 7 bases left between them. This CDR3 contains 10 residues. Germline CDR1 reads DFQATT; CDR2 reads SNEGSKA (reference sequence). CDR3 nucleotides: TGCAGTGCAAGACGGGAGACCCAGTACTTC. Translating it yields CSARRETQYF.

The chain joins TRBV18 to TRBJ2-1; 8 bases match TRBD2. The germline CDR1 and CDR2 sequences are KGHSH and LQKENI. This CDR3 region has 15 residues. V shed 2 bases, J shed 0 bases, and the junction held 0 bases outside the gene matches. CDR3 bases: TGTGCCAGCTCACCAGGACTAGCCTCCTACAATGAGCAGTTCTTC. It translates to CASSPGLASYNEQFF.

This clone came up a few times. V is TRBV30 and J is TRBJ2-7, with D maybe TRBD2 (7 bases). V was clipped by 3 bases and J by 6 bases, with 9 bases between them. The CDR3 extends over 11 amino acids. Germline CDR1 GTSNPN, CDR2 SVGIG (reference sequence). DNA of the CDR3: TGTGCCTGGAGGGGAGGGGGCGAGCAGTACTTC. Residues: CAWRGGGEQYF.

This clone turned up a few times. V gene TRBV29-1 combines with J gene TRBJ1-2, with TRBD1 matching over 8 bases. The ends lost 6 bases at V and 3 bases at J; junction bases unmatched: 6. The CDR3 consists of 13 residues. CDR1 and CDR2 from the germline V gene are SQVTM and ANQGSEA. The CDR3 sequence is CSVVQGAHYGYTF. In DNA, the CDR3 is TGCAGCGTCGTTCAGGGGGCCCACTATGGCTACACCTTC.

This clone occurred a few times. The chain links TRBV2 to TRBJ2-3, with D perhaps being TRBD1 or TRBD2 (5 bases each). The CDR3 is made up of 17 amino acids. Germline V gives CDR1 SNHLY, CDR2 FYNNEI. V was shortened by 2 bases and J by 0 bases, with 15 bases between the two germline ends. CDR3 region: CASSEPRDGTSTDTQYF. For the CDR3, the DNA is TGTGCCAGCAGTGAACCCCGGGACGGCACTAGCACAGATACGCAGTATTTT.

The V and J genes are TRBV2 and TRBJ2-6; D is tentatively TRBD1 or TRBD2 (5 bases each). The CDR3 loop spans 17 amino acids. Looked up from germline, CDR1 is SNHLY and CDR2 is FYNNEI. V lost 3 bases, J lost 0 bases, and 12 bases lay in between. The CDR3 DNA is TGTGCCAGCAGTGAGGGGACGGAGTACTCTGGGGCCAACGTCCTGACTTTC. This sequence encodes CASSEGTEYSGANVLTF.

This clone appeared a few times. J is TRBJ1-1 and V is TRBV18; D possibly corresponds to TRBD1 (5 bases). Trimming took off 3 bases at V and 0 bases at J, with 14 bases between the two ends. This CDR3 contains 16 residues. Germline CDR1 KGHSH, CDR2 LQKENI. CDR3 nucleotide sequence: TGTGCCAGCTCACCGGCAGGGTCGTTCGTGAACACTGAAGCTTTCTTT. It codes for CASSPAGSFVNTEAFF.

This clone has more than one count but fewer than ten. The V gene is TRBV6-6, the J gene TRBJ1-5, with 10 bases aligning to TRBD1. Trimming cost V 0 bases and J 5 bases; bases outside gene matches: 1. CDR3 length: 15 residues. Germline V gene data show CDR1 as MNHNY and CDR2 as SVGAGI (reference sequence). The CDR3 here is CASSYSGTGDQPQHF. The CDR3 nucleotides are TGTGCCAGCAGTTACTCAGGGACAGGGGATCAGCCCCAGCATTTT.

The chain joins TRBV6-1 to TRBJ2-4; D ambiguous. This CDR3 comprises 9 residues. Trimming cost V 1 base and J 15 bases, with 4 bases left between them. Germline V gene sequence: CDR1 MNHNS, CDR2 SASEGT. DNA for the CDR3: TGTGCCAGCAGTGAAGTGCCGTACTTC. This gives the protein CASSEVPYF.

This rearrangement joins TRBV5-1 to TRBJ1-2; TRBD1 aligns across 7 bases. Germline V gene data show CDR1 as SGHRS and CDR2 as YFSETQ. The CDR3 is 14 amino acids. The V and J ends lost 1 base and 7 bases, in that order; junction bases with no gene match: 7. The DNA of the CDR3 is TGCGCCAGCAGCTTGACAGGGACAGCGGGTGGCTACACCTTC. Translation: CASSLTGTAGGYTF.

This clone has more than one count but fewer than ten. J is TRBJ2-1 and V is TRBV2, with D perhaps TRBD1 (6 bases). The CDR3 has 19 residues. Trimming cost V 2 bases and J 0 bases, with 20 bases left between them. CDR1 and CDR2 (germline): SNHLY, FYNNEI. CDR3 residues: CASSESSGVVLSSYNEQFF. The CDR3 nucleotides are TGTGCCAGCAGTGAATCCTCAGGGGTCGTTCTTAGCTCCTACAATGAGCAGTTCTTC.

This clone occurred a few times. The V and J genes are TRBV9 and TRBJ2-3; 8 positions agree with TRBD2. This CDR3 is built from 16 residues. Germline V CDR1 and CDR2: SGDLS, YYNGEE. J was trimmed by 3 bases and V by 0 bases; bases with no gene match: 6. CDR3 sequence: CASSVEPAGVTDTQYF. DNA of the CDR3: TGTGCCAGCAGCGTAGAACCAGCGGGAGTGACAGATACGCAGTATTTT.

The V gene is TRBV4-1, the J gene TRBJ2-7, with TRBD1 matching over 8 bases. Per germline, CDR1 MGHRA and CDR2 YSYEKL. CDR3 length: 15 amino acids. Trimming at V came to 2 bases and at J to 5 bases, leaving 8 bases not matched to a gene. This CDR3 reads CASSQRTGRYDEQYF. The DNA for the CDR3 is TGCGCCAGCAGCCAACGGACAGGGAGATACGACGAGCAGTACTTC.

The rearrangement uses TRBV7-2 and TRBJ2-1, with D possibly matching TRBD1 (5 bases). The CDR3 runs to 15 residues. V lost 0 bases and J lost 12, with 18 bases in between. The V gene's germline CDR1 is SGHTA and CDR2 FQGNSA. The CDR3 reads CASSLAGESDQGQFF. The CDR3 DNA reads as TGTGCCAGCAGCTTAGCTGGTGAGTCGGATCAGGGGCAGTTCTTC.

CDR3 sequence (DNA): TGTGCCACCAGCAGAGATCTAGCGGGCGGGAGCCGATTGCACAGATACGCGCAGTATTTT. It encodes CATSRDLAGGSRLHRYAQYF. This chain uses TRBV15 with TRBJ2-3; 8 nucleotides agree with TRBD2. CDR1 and CDR2 from the germline V gene are LNHNV and YYDKDF (reference sequence). The CDR3 length is 20 residues. V trimming: 0 bases; J trimming: 10 bases; junction bases outside the gene matches: 24.

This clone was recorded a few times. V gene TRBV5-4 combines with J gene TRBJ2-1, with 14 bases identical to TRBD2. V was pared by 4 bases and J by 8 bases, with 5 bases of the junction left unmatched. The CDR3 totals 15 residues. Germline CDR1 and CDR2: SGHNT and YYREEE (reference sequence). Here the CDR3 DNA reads TGTGCCAGCAGCCACGGGACTAGCGGGGGATATGAGCAGTTCTTC. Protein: CASSHGTSGGYEQFF.

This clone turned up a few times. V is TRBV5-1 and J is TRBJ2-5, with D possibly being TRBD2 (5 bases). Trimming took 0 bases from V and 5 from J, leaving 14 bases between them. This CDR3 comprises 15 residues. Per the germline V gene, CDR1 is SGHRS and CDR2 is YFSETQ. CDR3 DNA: TGCGCCAGCAGCTTGGCTCTAACACGGAGGGAGACCCAGTACTTC. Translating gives CASSLALTRRETQYF.

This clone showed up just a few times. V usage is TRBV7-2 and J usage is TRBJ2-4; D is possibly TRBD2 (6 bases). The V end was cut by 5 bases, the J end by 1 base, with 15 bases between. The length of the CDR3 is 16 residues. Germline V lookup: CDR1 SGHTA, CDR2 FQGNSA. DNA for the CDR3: TGTGCCAGCAGCCCCAACTCCCGGGGGGCCAAAAACATTCAGTACTTC. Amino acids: CASSPNSRGAKNIQYF.